Below are 32 T cell receptor beta chains sequenced from a single sample in a study of cytomegalovirus exposure and HLA in healthy donors. This PCR relied on a set of 60 Vbeta primers and 13 Jbeta primers. TCRdb keeps only in-frame clones here, not all; method: immunoSEQ multiplex PCR. The sample lists 100,000 to 150,000 clones; approximately 77% were seen once. Sequenced material: PBMCs. All receptors derive from a woman aged 55-75 years in good health and CMV-seronegative.

The genes are TRBV10-2 and TRBJ2-7; D perhaps matches TRBD1 (5 bases). Germline values: CDR1 WSHSY, CDR2 SAAADI. Trimming removed 3 bases from V and 2 bases from J, with 17 bases in between. This CDR3 spans 16 amino acids. Here the CDR3 DNA reads TGCGCCAGCAGTGAATTGGGGCAAAGTAAACCCTACGAGCAGTACTTC. It codes for CASSELGQSKPYEQYF.

Here the CDR3 reads CAGGRLNTEAFF. For the CDR3, the DNA is TGTGCCGGTGGCAGGTTGAACACTGAAGCTTTCTTT. The J gene is TRBJ1-1, the V gene TRBV30; D is unresolved. CDR1 and CDR2 from the germline V gene are GTSNPN and SVGIG (reference sequence). The V gene lost 8 bases and the J gene lost 0 bases, with 10 bases spanning the gap. CDR3 size: 12 residues.

The chain recombines TRBV7-9 with TRBJ2-5, with 8 positions matching TRBD2. The DNA end is more similar to TRBJ2-7, so the J call may be wrong. The CDR3 has 12 amino acids. Per germline, CDR1 SEHNR and CDR2 FQNEAQ (reference sequence). The CDR3 reads CATAAGVHEQYF. The CDR3 DNA follows: TGTGCCACCGCAGCGGGAGTGCACGAGCAGTACTTC.

This chain links TRBV10-3 with TRBJ1-1, with TRBD1 identical over 7 bases. CDR1 and CDR2 (germline): ENHRY, SYGVKD. The V and J ends lost 7 bases and 5 bases, in that order; junction bases with no gene match: 7. CDR3 length equals 13 residues. The CDR3 DNA reads TGTGCCATCAACTGGACAGGTACTACTGAAGCTTTCTTT. It yields the protein CAINWTGTTEAFF.

This sequence joins TRBV7-8 and TRBJ1-4; tentatively, D is TRBD1 (6 bases). The germline CDR1 and CDR2 sequences are SGHVS and FQNEAQ. Trimming stripped 3 bases from V and 5 bases from J, with 13 bases between. This CDR3 contains 15 residues. The CDR3 sequence is CASSFPGGLNEKLFF. CDR3 DNA: TGTGCCAGCAGCTTTCCGGGGGGGCTGAATGAAAAACTGTTTTTT.

The chain has TRBV4-2 and TRBJ2-5; TRBD2 aligns across 7 bases. This CDR3 contains 19 residues. The germline V gene encodes CDR1 LGHNA and CDR2 YNFKEQ. J was trimmed by 1 base and V by 1 base; bases with no gene match: 15. The CDR3 DNA reads TGTGCCAGCAGCCAAGTAGGCAGAGGAGGGAGGGGAGCCCAAGAGACCCAGTACTTC. Translation: CASSQVGRGGRGAQETQYF.

The rearrangement uses TRBV7-7 and TRBJ1-4, with D unresolved. CDR3 size: 13 residues. V shed 5 bases and J shed 10 bases, with 14 bases lying between them. Germline CDR1 reads SSHAT; CDR2 reads FNYEAQ (reference sequence). CDR3 in amino acids: CASSPRPGGKLFF. CDR3 DNA: TGTGCCAGCAGCCCACGCCCGGGAGGAAAACTGTTTTTT. Drawing the rest from reference TRBV7-7 and TRBJ1-4, the complete variable domain is GAGVSQSPRYKVTKRGQDVTLRCDPISSHATLYWYQQALGQGPEFLTYFNYEAQPDKSGLPSDRFSAERPEGSISTLTIQRTEQRDSAMYRCASSPRPGGKLFFGSGTQLSVL.

This clone was picked up a small number of times. The chain uses TRBV11-2 and TRBJ2-3; 10 bases align to TRBD2. This CDR3 region has 15 residues. V was clipped by 2 bases and J by 3 bases; unmatched bases: 2. The germline gives CDR1 SGHAT, CDR2 FQNNGV. CDR3 loop: CASSLSGGATDTQYF. The CDR3 DNA reads TGTGCCAGCAGCTTAAGCGGGGGGGCGACAGATACGCAGTATTTT.

V usage is TRBV5-8 and J usage is TRBJ2-3; the match to TRBD2 covers 10 bases. The V gene end was trimmed by 0 bases and the J gene end by 3 bases; junction bases not matched to a gene: 4. The V gene's germline CDR1 is SGHTS and CDR2 YDEGEE. The CDR3 totals 16 residues. The CDR3 sequence is CASSLAPSGRTDTQYF. CDR3 in DNA: TGTGCCAGCAGCTTGGCTCCTAGCGGGAGAACAGATACGCAGTATTTT.

The chain uses TRBV15 and TRBJ2-1, with a tentative D call TRBD1 (5 bases). Germline-derived CDR1 and CDR2 are LNHNV and YYDKDF (reference sequence). V shed 2 bases and J shed 0 bases, with 11 bases lying between them. This CDR3 contains 16 residues. CDR3 sequence reads: CATSRYDSISYNEQFF. In nucleotides, the CDR3 is TGTGCCACCAGCAGATACGACAGTATCTCCTACAATGAGCAGTTCTTC.

CDR3 DNA: TGTGCCAGCAGTTTCAGGGGGAGCAATTCACCCCTCCACTTT. As protein: CASSFRGSNSPLHF. The genes are TRBV28 and TRBJ1-6; 7 positions match TRBD1. This CDR3 has 14 amino acids. The germline V gene encodes CDR1 MDHEN and CDR2 SYDVKM. V lost 3 bases, J lost 7 bases, and 3 bases stayed unmatched.

This clone appeared a few times. The chain has TRBV20-1 and TRBJ1-2, with unresolved D. CDR3 length: 11 residues. Trimming stripped 0 bases from V and 14 bases from J, with 13 bases between. Germline V lookup: CDR1 DFQATT, CDR2 SNEGSKA (reference sequence). The CDR3 reads CSARDEFASTF. The CDR3 bases are TGCAGTGCTAGAGATGAGTTTGCGTCAACCTTC.

The V gene is TRBV5-1, the J gene TRBJ2-2, with D hard to call. The CDR3 is 13 amino acids. Germline V lookup: CDR1 SGHRS, CDR2 YFSETQ. Trimming shortened V by 6 bases and J by 1 base, and 7 bases separated the two germline ends. The CDR3 DNA sequence: TGCGCCAGCAATGGGCAGAACACCGGGGAGCTGTTTTTT. Its protein product is CASNGQNTGELFF.

This rearrangement joins TRBV19 to TRBJ1-2, with 9 bases fitting TRBD1. Germline-derived CDR1 and CDR2 are LNHDA and SQIVND (reference sequence). V was clipped by 4 bases and J by 5 bases; unmatched bases: 8. CDR3 length equals 15 residues. The CDR3 DNA follows: TGTGCCAGTAGTACCCGAACCGGGACAGGGTATGGCTACACCTTC. The encoded protein is CASSTRTGTGYGYTF.

The chain is built from TRBV7-9 and TRBJ2-1; tentative D call: TRBD2 (5 bases). The CDR3 spans 14 residues. The germline CDR1 and CDR2 sequences are SEHNR and FQNEAQ (reference sequence). Trimming cost V 5 bases and J 10 bases, with 18 bases left between them. In DNA form, the CDR3 reads TGTGCCAGCAGCGCCCGGACTGCATCGACCGAGCAGTTCTTC. Its protein is CASSARTASTEQFF. Combining the CDR3 with reference TRBV7-9 and TRBJ2-1 gives the whole variable domain DTGVSQNPRHKITKRGQNVTFRCDPISEHNRLYWYRQTLGQGPEFLTYFQNEAQLEKSRLLSDRFSAERPKGSFSTLEIQRTEQGDSAMYLCASSARTASTEQFFGPGTRLTVL.

The chain recombines TRBV7-6 with TRBJ1-1; no reliable D call. The ends were cut back, 5 bases at V and 1 base at J, with 11 bases in the middle. The CDR3 has 14 residues. Germline V gene sequence: CDR1 SGHVS, CDR2 FNYEAQ. CDR3 amino acids: CASSRAGGNTEAFF. CDR3 bases: TGTGCCAGCAGCCGGGCCGGAGGGAACACTGAAGCTTTCTTT.

This clone was observed a few times. CDR3 sequence reads: CASSVGLRQGPLYGYTF. CDR3 bases: TGTGCCAGCAGCGTAGGTTTACGGCAGGGGCCCCTCTATGGCTACACCTTC. The genes are TRBV9 and TRBJ1-2; the D gene is possibly TRBD1 (6 bases). The V end lost 0 bases, the J end lost 4 bases, and 19 bases lay between the germline ends. The CDR3 is 17 amino acids. Per germline, CDR1 SGDLS and CDR2 YYNGEE.

This clone showed up just once. The V gene is TRBV19, the J gene TRBJ2-2, with 7 bases matching TRBD1. Germline CDR1 is LNHDA and CDR2 is SQIVND (reference sequence). The CDR3 runs 14 residues. V shed 7 bases, J shed 5 bases, and the junction held 7 bases outside the gene matches. CDR3 loop: CASTLDRATGELFF. The CDR3 nucleotides are TGTGCCAGTACCCTTGACAGGGCTACCGGGGAGCTGTTTTTT.

The chain links TRBV29-1 to TRBJ2-3; TRBD2 agrees at 13 bases. The CDR3 covers 17 residues. From germline, CDR1 is SQVTM and CDR2 ANQGSEA. The V gene end was trimmed by 4 bases and the J gene end by 1 base; junction bases not matched to a gene: 8. The CDR3: CSVGRTSGRGGTDTQYF. The CDR3 bases are TGCAGCGTTGGGCGGACTAGCGGGAGAGGCGGCACAGATACGCAGTATTTT.

The chain is built from TRBV6-5 and TRBJ2-5; D is perhaps TRBD1 (6 bases). The last part of the DNA fits TRBJ2-7 better; the J call may be wrong. This CDR3 comprises 15 residues. Germline V gene data show CDR1 as MNHEY and CDR2 as SVGAGI. The CDR3 region is CASALSPDSSYEQYF. The DNA for the CDR3 is TGTGCCAGCGCGCTCTCCCCGGACAGTTCCTACGAGCAGTACTTC.

The V gene is TRBV7-9, the J gene TRBJ2-5; possibly TRBD1 for D (6 bases). The CDR3 totals 14 residues. Germline V gene lookup returns CDR1 SEHNR and CDR2 FQNEAQ (reference sequence). V dropped 5 bases and J dropped 5 bases, with 15 bases sitting between them. CDR3 loop: CASSVTGRGETQYF. CDR3 nucleotides: TGTGCCAGCAGCGTCACAGGGAGAGGCGAGACCCAGTACTTC.

CDR3 sequence reads: CASHGGPNNEQFF. In DNA, the CDR3 is TGCGCCAGCCACGGGGGGCCCAACAATGAGCAGTTCTTC. The chain combines TRBV5-1 with TRBJ2-1; the D gene is possibly TRBD2 (7 bases). Germline V gene data show CDR1 as SGHRS and CDR2 as YFSETQ. The CDR3 extends over 13 amino acids. V was pared by 7 bases and J by 5 bases, with 13 bases between.

The chain carries TRBV6-5 and TRBJ1-6; the D gene is possibly TRBD1 (5 bases). CDR1 is MNHEY, CDR2 SVGAGI, per germline. The CDR3 contains 16 residues. V was cut by 0 bases and J by 7 bases, with 13 bases left in between. In DNA form, the CDR3 reads TGTGCCAGCAGTTACTCCGCCGGCAGGGAAAATTCACCCCTCCACTTT. Its translation: CASSYSAGRENSPLHF.

The genes are TRBV4-1 and TRBJ1-1; D not certain. There are 15 residues in the CDR3. V was clipped by 4 bases and J by 5 bases, with 17 bases between them. Looked up from germline, CDR1 is MGHRA and CDR2 is YSYEKL. The CDR3 spells CASSPTALRATEAFF. The CDR3, as DNA: TGCGCCAGCAGCCCAACCGCACTGAGGGCAACTGAAGCTTTCTTT.

This clone was observed a handful of times. The chain carries TRBV10-3 and TRBJ2-3, with D possibly TRBD1 on 5 matching bases. The CDR3 spans 15 residues. Trimming removed 1 base from V and 2 bases from J, with 10 bases in between. CDR1 ENHRY and CDR2 SYGVKD come from the germline V gene. The CDR3 spells CAISEFGRDTDTQYF. CDR3 DNA: TGTGCCATCAGTGAGTTCGGCAGGGACACAGATACGCAGTATTTT.

Worth noting for this clone: At one end, the junction sequence differs from germline, possibly due to a read error. The chain is built from TRBV19 and TRBJ2-2, with a tentative D call TRBD2 (6 bases). The CDR3 sequence is 12 residues long. Germline values: CDR1 LNHDA, CDR2 SQIVND (reference sequence). The CDR3 here is CASRIFGGELFF. The CDR3 nucleotides are TGTGCCAGTCGTATCTTCGGGGGTGAGCTGTTTTTT.

This rearrangement joins TRBV9 to TRBJ2-2, with D perhaps TRBD1 (6 bases). CDR1 SGDLS and CDR2 YYNGEE come from the germline V gene. Between the trimmed V and J ends, which lost 10 bases and 1 base, there was a span of 17 bases. The CDR3 has 15 amino acids. As DNA, the CDR3 is TGTGCCGGCACAAATCTGGGACAGAACACCGGGGAGCTGTTTTTT. It specifies CAGTNLGQNTGELFF.

This clone came up a few times. This chain connects TRBV13 to TRBJ2-1; TRBD2 aligns across 12 bases. This CDR3 is built from 16 residues. The V segment lost 5 bases and the J segment 3 bases; nucleotides outside the gene matches: 5. Germline V gene data show CDR1 as PRHDT and CDR2 as FYEKMQ (reference sequence). The CDR3 sequence: CASSLRLAGVYNEQFF. The CDR3 DNA is TGTGCCAGCAGCCTCAGACTAGCGGGGGTCTACAATGAGCAGTTCTTC.

The chain couples TRBV21-1 to TRBJ1-5; TRBD1, as called in the table, went unchecked against the DNA. TRBV21-1 is shown as a pseudogene. CDR3 length: 19 residues. CDR3 loop: CASSKEVQTGDYSNRPQHF. DNA of the CDR3: TGTGCCAGCAGCAAAGAAGTTCAGACAGGAGATTATAGCAATCGGCCCCAGCATTTT.

The rearrangement uses TRBV7-3 and TRBJ2-6, with 7 bases fitting TRBD1. The CDR3 loop spans 17 amino acids. Germline V gene data show CDR1 as SGHTA and CDR2 as FQGTGA. The V segment lost 5 bases and the J segment 1 base; nucleotides outside the gene matches: 8. The CDR3 spells CASSMDRFRSGANVLTF. The CDR3 coding sequence is TGTGCCAGCAGCATGGACAGGTTTCGGTCTGGGGCCAACGTCCTGACTTTC.

CDR3 nucleotide sequence: TGTGCCAGCAGCTTGAGGGACAGGGTTCGGGGCTACACCTTC. Amino acid sequence: CASSLRDRVRGYTF. This rearrangement joins TRBV11-2 to TRBJ1-2; TRBD1 agrees at 9 bases. The trim removed 3 bases at V and 8 bases at J, leaving 7 bases unmatched. Germline V gene sequence: CDR1 SGHAT, CDR2 FQNNGV. CDR3 size: 14 residues.

This chain joins TRBV10-3 and TRBJ1-3; TRBD1 is a possible D gene (5 bases). From germline, CDR1 is ENHRY and CDR2 SYGVKD. This CDR3 contains 13 residues. V lost 7 bases to trimming and J lost 0 bases, with 7 bases between them. CDR3 in amino acids: CAIKQVSGNTIYF. The CDR3 region has the DNA TGTGCCATCAAACAGGTCTCTGGAAACACCATATATTTT.